This T cell receptor (beta chain) was profiled in a study of radiotherapy plus CTLA-4 blockade in lung cancer. The study's findings and limits: Following radiotherapy plus ipilimumab, tumor-derived TCR clones expanded in the blood.

Clones were read by immunoSEQ multiplex PCR, and TCRdb kept only the in-frame ones, dropping some. Found here are about 85,000 clones, 70% to 90% of them singletons; the top ten hold 2% to 2.5%. Trimming at V came to 4 bases and at J to 6 bases, leaving 6 bases not matched to a gene. Germline V gene sequence: CDR1 SGHNT, CDR2 YYREEE (reference sequence). This CDR3 spans 14 amino acids. Worth noting for this clone: The antigen is unknown.

The rearrangement joins TRBV5-4 to TRBJ1-4; 7 bases fit TRBD1. The specimen was peripheral blood, collected from a patient treated with radiotherapy plus ipilimumab. This TCR came from a human donor with non-small cell lung cancer who had a partial response to radiotherapy plus ipilimumab. CDR3 nucleotides: TGTGCCAGCAGCGTGACAGGGTTCGATGAAAAACTGTTTTTT. This codes for CASSVTGFDEKLFF.